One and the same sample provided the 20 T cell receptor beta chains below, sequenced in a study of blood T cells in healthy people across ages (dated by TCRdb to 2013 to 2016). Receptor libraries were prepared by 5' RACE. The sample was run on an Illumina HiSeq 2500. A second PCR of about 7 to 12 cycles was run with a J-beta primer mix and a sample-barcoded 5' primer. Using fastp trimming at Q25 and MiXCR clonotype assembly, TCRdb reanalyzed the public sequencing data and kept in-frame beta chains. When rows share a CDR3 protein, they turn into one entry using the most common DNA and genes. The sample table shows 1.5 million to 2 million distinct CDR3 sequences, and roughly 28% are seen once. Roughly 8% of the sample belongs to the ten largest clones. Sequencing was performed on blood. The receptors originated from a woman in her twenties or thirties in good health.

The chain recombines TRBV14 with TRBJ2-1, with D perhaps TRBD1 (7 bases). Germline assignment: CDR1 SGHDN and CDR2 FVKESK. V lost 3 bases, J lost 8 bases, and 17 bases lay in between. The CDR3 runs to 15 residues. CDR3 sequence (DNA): TGTGCCAGCAGCCACCAGACAGGGCGGGGCGATGAGCAGTTCTTC. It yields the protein CASSHQTGRGDEQFF.

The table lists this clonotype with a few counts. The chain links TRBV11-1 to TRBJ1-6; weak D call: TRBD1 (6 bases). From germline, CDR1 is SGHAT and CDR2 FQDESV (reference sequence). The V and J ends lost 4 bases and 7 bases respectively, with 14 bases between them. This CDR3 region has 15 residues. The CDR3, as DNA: TGTGCCAGCAGCTGGGGGGCCGGGAGGAATTCACCCCTCCACTTT. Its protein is CASSWGAGRNSPLHF.

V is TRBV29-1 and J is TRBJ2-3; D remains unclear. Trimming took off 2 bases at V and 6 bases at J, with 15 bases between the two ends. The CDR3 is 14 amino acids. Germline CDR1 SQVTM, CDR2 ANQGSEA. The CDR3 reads CSVEKGQPKDTQYF. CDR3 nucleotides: TGCAGCGTTGAAAAAGGTCAGCCAAAGGATACGCAGTATTTT.

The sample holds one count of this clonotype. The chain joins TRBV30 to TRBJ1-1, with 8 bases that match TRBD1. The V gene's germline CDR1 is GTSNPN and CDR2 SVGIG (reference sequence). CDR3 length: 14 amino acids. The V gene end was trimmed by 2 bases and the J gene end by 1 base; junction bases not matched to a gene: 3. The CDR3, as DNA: TGTGCCTGGAGTAATGGACAGGGGAACACTGAAGCTTTCTTT. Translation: CAWSNGQGNTEAFF.

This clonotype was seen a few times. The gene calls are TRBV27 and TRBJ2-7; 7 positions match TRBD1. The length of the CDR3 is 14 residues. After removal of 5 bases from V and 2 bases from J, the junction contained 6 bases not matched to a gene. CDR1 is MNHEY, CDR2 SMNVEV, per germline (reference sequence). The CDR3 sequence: CASSPTGFAYEQYF. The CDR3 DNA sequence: TGTGCCAGCAGTCCGACAGGGTTCGCCTACGAGCAGTACTTC.

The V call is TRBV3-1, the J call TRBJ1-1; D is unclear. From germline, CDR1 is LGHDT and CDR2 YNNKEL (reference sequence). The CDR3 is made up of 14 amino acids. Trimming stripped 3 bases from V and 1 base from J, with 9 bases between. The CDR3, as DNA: TGTGCCAGCAGCCAGTTTCGAGGGAACACTGAAGCTTTCTTT. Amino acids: CASSQFRGNTEAFF. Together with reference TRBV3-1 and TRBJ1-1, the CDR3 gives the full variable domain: DTAVSQTPKYLVTQMGNDKSIKCEQNLGHDTMYWYKQDSKKFLKIMFSYNNKELIINETVPNRFSPKSPDKAHLNLHINSLELGDSAVYFCASSQFRGNTEAFFGQGTRLTVV.

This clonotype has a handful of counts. CDR3 coding DNA: TGTGCCAGCAGCTTAGAGGGGGGGCTCACAGATACGCAGTATTTT. Its protein product is CASSLEGGLTDTQYF. This chain links TRBV7-6 with TRBJ2-3; weak D call: TRBD2 (7 bases). This CDR3 contains 15 residues. Germline V gene sequence: CDR1 SGHVS, CDR2 FNYEAQ. Trimming pared 1 base from V and 2 bases from J, leaving 10 bases between.

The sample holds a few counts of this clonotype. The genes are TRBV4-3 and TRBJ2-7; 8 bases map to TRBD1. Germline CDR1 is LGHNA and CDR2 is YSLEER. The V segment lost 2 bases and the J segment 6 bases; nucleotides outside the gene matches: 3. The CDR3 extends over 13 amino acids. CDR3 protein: CASSQRTGREQYF. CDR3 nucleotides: TGCGCCAGCAGCCAACGGACAGGGCGCGAGCAGTACTTC.

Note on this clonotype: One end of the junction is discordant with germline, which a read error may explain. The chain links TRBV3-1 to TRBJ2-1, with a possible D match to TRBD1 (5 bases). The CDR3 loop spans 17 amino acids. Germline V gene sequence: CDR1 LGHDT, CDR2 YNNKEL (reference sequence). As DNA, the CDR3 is TGTGCCGGCAGCCAAGAAAGGGGCGGACATAACCCCAATGAGCAGTTCTTC. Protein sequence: CAGSQERGGHNPNEQFF.

This CDR3 is CASTVQGAGEKLFF. The DNA of the CDR3 is TGTGCCAGCACCGTTCAGGGGGCCGGGGAAAAACTGTTTTTT. This chain joins TRBV7-2 and TRBJ1-4, with 8 bases aligning to TRBD1. Germline-derived CDR1 and CDR2 are SGHTA and FQGNSA. Trimming took 7 bases from V and 8 from J; bases not matched to a gene: 9. The CDR3 loop spans 14 amino acids.

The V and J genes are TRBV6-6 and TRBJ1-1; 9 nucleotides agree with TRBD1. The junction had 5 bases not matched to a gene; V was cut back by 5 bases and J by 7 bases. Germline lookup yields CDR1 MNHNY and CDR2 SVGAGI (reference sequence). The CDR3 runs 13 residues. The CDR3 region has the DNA TGTGCCAGCAGTGCGACAGGGGGGAATGAAGCTTTCTTT. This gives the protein CASSATGGNEAFF.

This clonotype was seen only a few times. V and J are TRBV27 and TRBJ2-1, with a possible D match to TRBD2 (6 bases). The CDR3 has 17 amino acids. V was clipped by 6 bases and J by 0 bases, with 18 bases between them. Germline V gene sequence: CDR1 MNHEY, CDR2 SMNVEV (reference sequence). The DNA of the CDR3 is TGTGCCAGCAGCGGCCGGCTAGCGTTGAGCTCCTACAATGAGCAGTTCTTC. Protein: CASSGRLALSSYNEQFF.

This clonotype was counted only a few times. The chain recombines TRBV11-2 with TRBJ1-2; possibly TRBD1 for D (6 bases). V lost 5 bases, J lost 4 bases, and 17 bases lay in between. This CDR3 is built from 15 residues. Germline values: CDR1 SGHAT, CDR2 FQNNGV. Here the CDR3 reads CASSLPTGQVYGYTF. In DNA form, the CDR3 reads TGTGCCAGCAGCCTACCCACAGGGCAGGTCTATGGCTACACCTTC.

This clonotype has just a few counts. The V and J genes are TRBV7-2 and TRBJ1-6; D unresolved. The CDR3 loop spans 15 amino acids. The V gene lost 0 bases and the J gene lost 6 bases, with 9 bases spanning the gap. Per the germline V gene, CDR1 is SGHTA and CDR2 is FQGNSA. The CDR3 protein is CASSLARRANSPLHF. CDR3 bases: TGTGCCAGCAGCTTAGCGCGAAGGGCTAATTCACCCCTCCACTTT.

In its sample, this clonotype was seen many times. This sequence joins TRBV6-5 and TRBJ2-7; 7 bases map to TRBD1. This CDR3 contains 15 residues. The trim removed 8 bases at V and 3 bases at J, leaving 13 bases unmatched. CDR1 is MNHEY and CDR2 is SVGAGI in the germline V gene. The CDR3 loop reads CASSDPRQGDYEQYF. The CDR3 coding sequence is TGTGCCAGCTCCGACCCCCGGCAGGGGGACTACGAGCAGTACTTC.

The chain's CDR3 is CASGLGRITGDTDTQYF. CDR3 nucleotides: TGTGCTAGTGGTTTGGGGAGGATTACAGGGGACACAGATACGCAGTATTTT. This rearrangement joins TRBV12-5 to TRBJ2-3; 7 bases map to TRBD1. V lost 1 base, J lost 2 bases, and 9 bases stayed unmatched. Germline assignment: CDR1 LGHNT and CDR2 FRNRAP. The CDR3 spans 17 residues.

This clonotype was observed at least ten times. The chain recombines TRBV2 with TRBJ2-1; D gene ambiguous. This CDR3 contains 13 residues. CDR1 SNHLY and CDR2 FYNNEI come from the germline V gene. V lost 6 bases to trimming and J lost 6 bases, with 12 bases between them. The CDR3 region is CASRLTNPNEQFF. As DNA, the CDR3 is TGTGCCAGCAGACTAACCAACCCCAATGAGCAGTTCTTC.

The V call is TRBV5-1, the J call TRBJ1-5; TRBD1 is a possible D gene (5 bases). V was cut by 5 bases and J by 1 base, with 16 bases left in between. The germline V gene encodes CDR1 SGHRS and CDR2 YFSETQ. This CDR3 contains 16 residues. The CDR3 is CASSPGGTASNQPQHF. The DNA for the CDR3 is TGCGCCAGCAGTCCGGGGGGGACGGCAAGCAATCAGCCCCAGCATTTT.

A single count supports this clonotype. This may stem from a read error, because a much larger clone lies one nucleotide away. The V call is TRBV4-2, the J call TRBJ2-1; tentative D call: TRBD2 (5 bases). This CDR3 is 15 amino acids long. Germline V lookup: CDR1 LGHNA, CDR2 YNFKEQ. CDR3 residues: CANSPSGPLYNEQFF. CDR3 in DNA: TGTGCCAACAGCCCCAGCGGTCCGCTCTACAATGAGCAGTTCTTC.

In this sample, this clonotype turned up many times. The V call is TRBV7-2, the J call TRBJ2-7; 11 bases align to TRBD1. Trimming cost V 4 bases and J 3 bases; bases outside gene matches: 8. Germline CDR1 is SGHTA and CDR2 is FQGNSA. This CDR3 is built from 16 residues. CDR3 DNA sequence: TGTGCCAGCAGCTCCAAAGCGGGGACAGGGGGCTACGAGCAGTACTTC. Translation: CASSSKAGTGGYEQYF.